These T cell receptor beta chains were read from a single sample in a study of blood T cell repertoires in COVID-19. The assay was immunoSEQ multiplex PCR, and TCRdb's table has in-frame clones only and misses some. The data show more than 60,000 clones, approximately 87% seen once. Sequencing used peripheral blood. Source of these receptors: a man aged 50 to 60 with active COVID-19. The CDR3 runs from the conserved cysteine through the conserved F or W. The order of the fields is D gene, V gene, J gene, clone size, CDR3 protein, CDR3 DNA. D genes are given only for firm matches. Size is stated for part of the rows, as once, few or many counts, or as a class when the clone is expanded.

.	TRBV4-3	TRBJ2-3	.	CASSQARGSTDTQYF	TGCGCCAGCAGCCAAGCCCGGGGGTCCACAGATACGCAGTATTTT
TRBD1	TRBV4-2	TRBJ1-1	.	CASSQEDRGPQTNTEAFF	TGTGCCAGCAGCCAAGAGGACAGGGGGCCCCAAACGAACACTGAAGCTTTCTTT
.	TRBV3-1/TRBV3-2	TRBJ2-7	.	CASSQEFTGSRPEQYF	TGTGCCAGCAGCCAAGAGTTTACAGGATCGCGTCCCGAGCAGTACTTC
TRBD2	TRBV10-3	TRBJ2-5	.	CAIRIKLSGRAFGETQYF	TGTGCCATCAGGATTAAACTTAGCGGGAGGGCCTTTGGGGAGACCCAGTACTTC
.	TRBV6-5	TRBJ1-3	.	CASAEALGNTIYF	TGTGCCAGCGCAGAGGCGCTAGGAAACACCATATATTTT
.	TRBV18	TRBJ1-3	.	CASSGKKSSGNTIYF	TGTGCCAGCTCGGGCAAAAAGAGCTCTGGAAACACCATATATTTT
.	TRBV18	TRBJ2-7	once	CASSLTGPPSYEQYF	TGTGCCAGCTCGTTAACAGGGCCCCCTTCTTACGAGCAGTACTTC
.	TRBV7-2	TRBJ2-1	.	CASSLDLIPGNEQFF	TGTGCCAGCAGCTTAGATCTTATTCCGGGAAATGAGCAGTTCTTC
TRBD2	TRBV7-3	TRBJ2-1	.	CASSLIAGGRNEQFF	TGTGCCAGCAGCTTAATAGCGGGAGGGCGGAATGAGCAGTTCTTC
TRBD1	TRBV9	TRBJ2-7	.	CASSGLPGQGTHEQYF	TGTGCCAGCAGCGGCCTCCCGGGACAGGGAACACACGAGCAGTACTTC
TRBD2	TRBV28	TRBJ2-1	.	CASKTSGTYNEQFF	TGTGCCAGTAAGACTAGCGGGACCTACAATGAGCAGTTCTTC
TRBD1	TRBV6-2/TRBV6-3	TRBJ1-2	few	CASSLRTSGQGVGYTF	TGTGCCAGCAGTCTGCGGACATCAGGACAGGGGGTTGGCTACACCTTC
.	TRBV27	TRBJ2-7	.	CASRLDFSATYEQYF	TGTGCCAGCAGACTTGACTTCTCCGCAACCTACGAGCAGTACTTC
.	TRBV18	TRBJ2-1	.	CASSPSNNEQFF	TGTGCCAGCTCACCTTCTAACAATGAGCAGTTCTTC
TRBD2	TRBV7-8	TRBJ2-7	.	CASSSLAGGSYEQYF	TGTGCCAGCAGCTCGCTAGCGGGGGGTTCCTACGAGCAGTACTTC